The entry that follows covers one T cell receptor beta chain sequence. This sample stems from a study of PD-1 blockade in classical Hodgkin lymphoma. This table comes from immunoSEQ multiplex PCR, and its TCRdb copy is limited to in-frame clones, with some not included. This sample has about 29,000 clones, with around three quarters found just once. This CDR3 has 16 amino acids. From germline, CDR1 is SGHNT and CDR2 YENEEA. V was clipped by 1 base and J by 4 bases, with 14 bases between them. All patients relapsed after autologous stem cell transplantation, and brentuximab vedotin exposure varied. The chain employs TRBV11-3 and TRBJ1-3; the D gene is possibly TRBD1 (5 bases). The origin of this receptor is a human donor with classical Hodgkin lymphoma. Sequencing was performed on peripheral blood mononuclear cells (PBMCs), taken before the second cycle of nivolumab. For the CDR3, the DNA is TGTGCCAGCAGCTTAGCAGGGACCTTTTGGGGAAACACCATATATTTT. Protein product: CASSLAGTFWGNTIYF.